A selection of T cell receptor beta chains follows, all from one sample in a study of blood T cell repertoires in COVID-19. TCRdb's table, derived via immunoSEQ multiplex PCR, lists solely in-frame clones and lacks some. Here the sample spans roughly 120,000 clones, around 85% being singletons. The sequencing input was peripheral blood. These receptors originate from a middle-aged man with acute or convalescent COVID-19. CDR3s include the opening cysteine and the closing phenylalanine or tryptophan.

V gene	J gene	CDR3 length	CDR3 protein
TRBV7-9	TRBJ2-6	18	CASSPLLTGGAGANVLTF
TRBV5-1	TRBJ2-1	15	CASSLAGGWYNEQFF
TRBV27	TRBJ1-1	14	CASRPGTGEYEAFF
TRBV5-1	TRBJ1-1	15	CASSLEGAGNTEAFF
TRBV6-5	TRBJ1-1	13	CASSPGIMTEAFF
TRBV4-1	TRBJ1-2	13	CASSLGQGSGYTF
TRBV28	TRBJ1-2	13	CASSLIQAFGYTF
TRBV4-2	TRBJ1-1	16	CASSQAGRGDNTEAFF
TRBV5-1	TRBJ1-1	17	CASSGGSGQGGGTEAFF
TRBV6-5	TRBJ2-3	12	CATGDFTDTQYF
TRBV10-3	TRBJ2-3	14	CAISGTGQSDTQYF
TRBV9	TRBJ1-1	12	CASSPGGGEAFF
TRBV21-1	TRBJ1-6	18	CASSNGGPEGLHNSPLHF
TRBV5-1	TRBJ1-1	14	CASSLAGMFTEAFF
TRBV5-1	TRBJ2-1	15	CASSPGQGTYNEQFF
TRBV15	TRBJ1-5	15	CATSPGQDRNQPQHF
TRBV5-5	TRBJ1-1	14	CASSPPGGNTEAFF
TRBV10-2	TRBJ2-3	14	CASMAGGRTDTQYF
TRBV3-1/TRBV3-2	TRBJ1-1	17	CASSQSEFWGLGTEAFF